This entry lists 16 T cell receptor beta chains sequenced from one sample in a study of CD8+ T cells in alopecia areata. Sequencing relied on a cDNA template that was reverse transcribed from extracted RNA. TCRdb keeps only in-frame clones here, not all; method: immunoSEQ multiplex PCR. This sample has over 150,000 clones, with just over 55% found just once. The sequenced sample consisted of CD8+ T cells sorted from blood. The receptors shown here come from a human donor in good health.

This rearrangement joins TRBV7-9 to TRBJ1-5, with a tentative D call TRBD1 (5 bases). Per the germline V gene, CDR1 is SEHNR and CDR2 is FQNEAQ (reference sequence). The CDR3 length is 14 residues. The ends were cut back, 10 bases at V and 1 base at J, with 14 bases in the middle. The CDR3 region is CAIGSGGSNQPQHF. The CDR3 region has the DNA TGTGCCATCGGCTCGGGGGGGAGCAATCAGCCCCAGCATTTT.

The gene calls are TRBV30 and TRBJ1-2; D is possibly TRBD1 (5 bases). Looked up from germline, CDR1 is GTSNPN and CDR2 is SVGIG (reference sequence). The germline V and J ends were trimmed by 4 bases and 8 bases, with 20 bases remaining between them. There are 14 residues in the CDR3. CDR3 in amino acids: CAWTLSGPKEGYTF. The DNA for the CDR3 is TGTGCCTGGACCCTCTCGGGACCCAAGGAGGGCTACACCTTC. The full variable domain, its missing parts supplied by reference TRBV30 and TRBJ1-2, is SQTIHQWPATLVQPVGSPLSLECTVEGTSNPNLYWYRQAAGRGLQLLFYSVGIGQISSEVPQNLSASRPQDRQFILSSKKLLLSDSGFYLCAWTLSGPKEGYTFGSGTRLTVV.

The rearrangement links TRBV10-1 to TRBJ2-5; D may be TRBD2 (5 bases). There are 14 residues in the CDR3. V was cut by 4 bases and J by 2 bases, with 11 bases left in between. Germline CDR1 WNHNN, CDR2 SYGVQD (reference sequence). CDR3 amino acids: CASSGTDWQETQYF. The CDR3 region has the DNA TGCGCCAGCAGTGGGACGGACTGGCAAGAGACCCAGTACTTC.

This clone was picked up a small number of times. V and J are TRBV5-4 and TRBJ2-7, with D uncertain. Trimming removed 0 bases at V and 6 bases at J, with 4 bases between. The CDR3 is 11 residues long. Germline CDR1 and CDR2: SGHNT and YYREEE (reference sequence). In DNA, the CDR3 is TGTGCCAGCAGCTTGGACAGCGAGCAGTACTTC. Amino acid sequence: CASSLDSEQYF.

This clone turned up a few times. The CDR3 sequence: CASSLEADGNQPQHF. CDR3 DNA sequence: TGTGCCAGCAGCTTAGAGGCAGATGGCAATCAGCCCCAGCATTTT. The rearrangement links TRBV7-9 to TRBJ1-5; no reliable D call. Trimming cost V 1 base and J 2 bases, with 9 bases left between them. This CDR3 has 15 residues. Per the germline V gene, CDR1 is SEHNR and CDR2 is FQNEAQ (reference sequence).

This chain joins TRBV30 and TRBJ1-3; D gene uncertain. V shed 2 bases and J shed 3 bases, with 5 bases lying between them. Germline CDR1 is GTSNPN and CDR2 is SVGIG (reference sequence). The CDR3 length is 12 residues. CDR3 sequence: CAWSYHGNTIYF. The CDR3 region has the DNA TGTGCCTGGAGTTACCATGGAAACACCATATATTTT.

The chain links TRBV4-1 to TRBJ1-5, with no clear D. There are 15 residues in the CDR3. Trimming removed 0 bases from V and 0 bases from J, with 6 bases in between. The germline gives CDR1 MGHRA, CDR2 YSYEKL. CDR3 protein: CASSQDGDSNQPQHF. DNA for the CDR3: TGCGCCAGCAGCCAAGACGGAGATAGCAATCAGCCCCAGCATTTT.

This clone was found a few times. The same CDR3 can be traced to other DNA sequences in this sample. V and J are TRBV29-1 and TRBJ1-1, with D possibly matching TRBD1 (5 bases). The germline gives CDR1 SQVTM, CDR2 ANQGSEA. With 7 bases removed from V and 1 base from J, the gap between germline ends came to 10 bases. The CDR3 loop spans 12 amino acids. DNA for the CDR3: TGCAGCGCTCCCGGGGGGAACACTGAAGCTTTCTTT. Protein: CSAPGGNTEAFF.

This clone was observed a few times. The chain recombines TRBV14 with TRBJ2-1; the D is unclear. The CDR3 has 15 amino acids. The V end was cut by 3 bases, the J end by 0 bases, with 9 bases between. Looked up from germline, CDR1 is SGHDN and CDR2 is FVKESK. The CDR3 nucleotides are TGTGCCAGCAGCCACCGGGTTCACTCCTACAATGAGCAGTTCTTC. This translates into CASSHRVHSYNEQFF.

The chain joins TRBV27 to TRBJ1-2; the D gene is possibly TRBD1 (5 bases). This CDR3 is 13 amino acids long. V was shortened by 4 bases and J by 7 bases, with 13 bases between the two germline ends. Germline V gene data show CDR1 as MNHEY and CDR2 as SMNVEV (reference sequence). The CDR3 DNA is TGTGCCAGCAGTTCCAGACAGAATCTTGGCTACACCTTC. This translates into CASSSRQNLGYTF.

CDR3 nucleotide sequence: TGCAGCGCCTCGACAGGGAACTATGGCTACACCTTC. Protein: CSASTGNYGYTF. This chain connects TRBV29-1 to TRBJ1-2; the match to TRBD1 covers 7 bases. Germline values: CDR1 SQVTM, CDR2 ANQGSEA. The ends lost 7 bases at V and 2 bases at J; junction bases unmatched: 4. The CDR3 spans 12 residues.

This chain uses TRBV10-2 with TRBJ1-1, with D tentatively TRBD1 (5 bases). The germline gives CDR1 WSHSY, CDR2 SAAADI. The V gene lost 4 bases and the J gene lost 5 bases, with 11 bases spanning the gap. The CDR3 loop spans 13 amino acids. The CDR3 loop is CASSAGGSTEAFF. CDR3 bases: TGCGCCAGCAGTGCGGGGGGTTCAACTGAAGCTTTCTTT.

This clone has only a few counts. J is TRBJ2-7 and V is TRBV5-1; 7 nucleotides agree with TRBD1. This CDR3 contains 15 residues. Germline V gene data show CDR1 as SGHRS and CDR2 as YFSETQ. Trimming took 4 bases from V and 7 from J; bases not matched to a gene: 14. The CDR3 sequence: CASSPVRDSMGEQYF. The CDR3 nucleotides read TGCGCCAGCAGCCCGGTCCGGGACAGCATGGGGGAGCAGTACTTC.

This clone was recorded a few times. V is TRBV19 and J is TRBJ2-1; 8 positions match TRBD1. Germline values: CDR1 LNHDA, CDR2 SQIVND (reference sequence). The CDR3 is made up of 13 amino acids. The V and J ends lost 5 bases and 10 bases, in that order; junction bases with no gene match: 7. This chain's CDR3 is CASSSNRGEEQFF. The DNA of the CDR3 is TGTGCCAGTAGTTCAAACAGGGGGGAGGAGCAGTTCTTC.

This clone turned up a few times. The gene calls are TRBV6-4 and TRBJ2-2, with 14 bases that match TRBD2. The CDR3 is 19 amino acids. V dropped 6 bases and J dropped 2; count of bases not matched to a gene: 11. Germline loops: CDR1 MRHNA, CDR2 SNTAGT. CDR3 DNA sequence: TGTGCCAGCAGCCCGCGACTAGCGGGGGGGCATAGTAACACCGGGGAGCTGTTTTTT. It specifies CASSPRLAGGHSNTGELFF.

The chain combines TRBV4-1 with TRBJ2-2; possible D gene TRBD2, 5 bases. The CDR3 covers 13 residues. Germline V lookup: CDR1 MGHRA, CDR2 YSYEKL. Trimming took 8 bases from V and 0 from J, leaving 7 bases between them. CDR3 loop: CASEGANTGELFF. DNA of the CDR3: TGCGCCAGCGAGGGCGCGAACACCGGGGAGCTGTTTTTT.